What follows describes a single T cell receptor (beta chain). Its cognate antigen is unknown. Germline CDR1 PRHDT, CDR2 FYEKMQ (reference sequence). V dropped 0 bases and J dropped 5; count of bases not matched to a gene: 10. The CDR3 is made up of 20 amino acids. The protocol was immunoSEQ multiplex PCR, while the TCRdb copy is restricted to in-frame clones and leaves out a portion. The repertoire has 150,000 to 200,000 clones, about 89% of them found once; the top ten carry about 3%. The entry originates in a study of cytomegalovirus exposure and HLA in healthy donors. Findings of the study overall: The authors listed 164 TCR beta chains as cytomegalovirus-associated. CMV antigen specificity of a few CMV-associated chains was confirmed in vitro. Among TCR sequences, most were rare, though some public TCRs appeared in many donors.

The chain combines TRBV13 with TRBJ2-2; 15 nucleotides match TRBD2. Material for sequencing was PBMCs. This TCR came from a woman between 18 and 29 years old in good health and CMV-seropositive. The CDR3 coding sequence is TGTGCCAGCAGCTTAGGACCTCCGGGACTAGCGGGAGGAGGAACCGGGGAGCTGTTTTTT. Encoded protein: CASSLGPPGLAGGGTGELFF. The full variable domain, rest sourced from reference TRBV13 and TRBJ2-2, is AAGVIQSPRHLIKEKRETATLKCYPIPRHDTVYWYQQGPGQDPQFLISFYEKMQSDKGSIPDRFSAQQFSDYHSELNMSSLELGDSALYFCASSLGPPGLAGGGTGELFFGEGSRLTVL.